The rows below give T cell receptor beta chains drawn from one sample of a study of shared clonotypes between healthy human individuals. TCRdb's copy holds only in-frame clones and misses some; the assay was immunoSEQ multiplex PCR. The sample includes 900,000 to 1,200,000 clones, 75% to 85% of them seen just once. The sequencing input was memory CD4+ T cells from PBMCs. The receptor set was obtained from a man aged 18 to 30 in good health. Some clones in this sample may be carry-over from other donors' samples. CDR3s include the opening cysteine and the closing phenylalanine or tryptophan. Fields, in order: CDR3 DNA, CDR3 protein, V gene, clone size, D gene, J gene. The D gene is left open where the match is weak. Clone sizes are given selectively: once, few, many, or a class where the clone is expanded.

cdr3_nt: TGTGCCAGCAGTTTGGGGGGTGGTGGGCAGCCCCAGCATTTT; cdr3_aa: CASSLGGGGQPQHF; v_call: TRBV27; clone_size: -; d_call: -; j_call: TRBJ1-5
cdr3_nt: TGCGCCAGCAGCCAAGACAGGAGTAACTATGGCTACACCTTC; cdr3_aa: CASSQDRSNYGYTF; v_call: TRBV4-3; clone_size: -; d_call: -; j_call: TRBJ1-2
cdr3_nt: TGCAGCGTTGATGGCTTCTCCAATGAGCAGTTCTTC; cdr3_aa: CSVDGFSNEQFF; v_call: TRBV29-1; clone_size: -; d_call: -; j_call: TRBJ2-1
cdr3_nt: TGTGCCAGCAGTGACCCACGGGAGGGATTCACTGAAGCTTTCTTT; cdr3_aa: CASSDPREGFTEAFF; v_call: TRBV6-1; clone_size: -; d_call: -; j_call: TRBJ1-1
cdr3_nt: TGTGCCAGCAGTGAACAGGGTTTTACGCAAGAGACCCAGTACTTC; cdr3_aa: CASSEQGFTQETQYF; v_call: TRBV2; clone_size: once; d_call: -; j_call: TRBJ2-5
cdr3_nt: TGTGCCAGCAGCTTATCCGGGAGGCCAAACAATGAGCAGTTCTTC; cdr3_aa: CASSLSGRPNNEQFF; v_call: TRBV11-3; clone_size: -; d_call: TRBD2; j_call: TRBJ2-1
cdr3_nt: TGTGCCAGCAGGAGGGGCCTATACTATGGCTACACCTTC; cdr3_aa: CASRRGLYYGYTF; v_call: TRBV28; clone_size: -; d_call: -; j_call: TRBJ1-2
cdr3_nt: TGTGCCCTCCCGGACAGGGCGGACGGGGAGCTGTTTTTT; cdr3_aa: CALPDRADGELFF; v_call: TRBV11-2; clone_size: -; d_call: TRBD1; j_call: TRBJ2-2
cdr3_nt: TGCGCCAGCACCCCAGCGGGAGCCAATGAGCAGTTCTTC; cdr3_aa: CASTPAGANEQFF; v_call: TRBV10-1; clone_size: -; d_call: TRBD2; j_call: TRBJ2-1
cdr3_nt: TGTGCCAGCAGCGAAACCCGGGGAGACCTCTCCTACAATGAGCAGTTCTTC; cdr3_aa: CASSETRGDLSYNEQFF; v_call: TRBV7-3; clone_size: -; d_call: -; j_call: TRBJ2-1
cdr3_nt: TGTGCCAGCAGGAGACTAGCGGGTGACCACTCCTACGAGCAGTACTTC; cdr3_aa: CASRRLAGDHSYEQYF; v_call: TRBV5-6; clone_size: -; d_call: TRBD2; j_call: TRBJ2-7
cdr3_nt: TGTGCCAGCAGTCGAGCTAGCGGGAGCGTCCACGAGCAGTACTTC; cdr3_aa: CASSRASGSVHEQYF; v_call: TRBV27; clone_size: many; d_call: TRBD2; j_call: TRBJ2-7
cdr3_nt: TGTGCCAGCAGCTTTCGCGCCATCCTGTCCACAGATACGCAGTATTTT; cdr3_aa: CASSFRAILSTDTQYF; v_call: TRBV5-6; clone_size: -; d_call: -; j_call: TRBJ2-3
cdr3_nt: TGCGCCAGCAGCTTAGGAGGGGCGAACGAGCAGTACTTC; cdr3_aa: CASSLGGANEQYF; v_call: TRBV5-1; clone_size: once; d_call: -; j_call: TRBJ2-7
cdr3_nt: TGTGCCAGCAGCTTAGGGTTAAACCAAGAGACCCAGTACTTC; cdr3_aa: CASSLGLNQETQYF; v_call: TRBV7-6; clone_size: few; d_call: -; j_call: TRBJ2-5
cdr3_nt: TGTGCCAGCAGCTTACCGACAGTGGAGAACACTGAAGCTTTCTTT; cdr3_aa: CASSLPTVENTEAFF; v_call: TRBV5-4; clone_size: once; d_call: -; j_call: TRBJ1-1
cdr3_nt: TGTGCCAGCTCGGCGGGAGCCGCAGATACGCAGTATTTT; cdr3_aa: CASSAGAADTQYF; v_call: TRBV6-6; clone_size: -; d_call: TRBD2; j_call: TRBJ2-3
cdr3_nt: TGTGCCAGCAGCTTAGCCGCGGGAGCGGGGAACATTCAGTACTTC; cdr3_aa: CASSLAAGAGNIQYF; v_call: TRBV7-9; clone_size: -; d_call: TRBD2; j_call: TRBJ2-4
cdr3_nt: TGTGCCAGCACGTTGCAGGGTACTAATGAAAAACTGTTTTTT; cdr3_aa: CASTLQGTNEKLFF; v_call: TRBV6-5; clone_size: once; d_call: -; j_call: TRBJ1-4
cdr3_nt: TGTGCCAGCAGCCCGGGACAGGGAGAGACCCAGTACTTC; cdr3_aa: CASSPGQGETQYF; v_call: TRBV7-3; clone_size: -; d_call: TRBD1; j_call: TRBJ2-5
cdr3_nt: TGTGCCAGCAGCAAAAGAATCGATACCGGGGAGCTGTTTTTT; cdr3_aa: CASSKRIDTGELFF; v_call: TRBV5-4; clone_size: -; d_call: -; j_call: TRBJ2-2
cdr3_nt: TGTGCCACCAGGGACAGGGGGTCGAACACCGGGGAGCTGTTTTTT; cdr3_aa: CATRDRGSNTGELFF; v_call: TRBV6-6; clone_size: few; d_call: TRBD1; j_call: TRBJ2-2
cdr3_nt: TGTGCCAGCAGTCGGGAGGGCCAATACGGCGAGCAGTTCTTC; cdr3_aa: CASSREGQYGEQFF; v_call: TRBV6-6; clone_size: few; d_call: TRBD2; j_call: TRBJ2-1
cdr3_nt: TGTGCCAGCCAGCGGGAGGTCGTTGGCACCGGGGAGCTGTTTTTT; cdr3_aa: CASQREVVGTGELFF; v_call: TRBV9; clone_size: many; d_call: TRBD2; j_call: TRBJ2-2
cdr3_nt: TGTGCCAGCAGTTACCTGGGGGGCTCCTACGAGCAGTACTTC; cdr3_aa: CASSYLGGSYEQYF; v_call: TRBV6-5; clone_size: -; d_call: -; j_call: TRBJ2-7
cdr3_nt: TGTGCCAGCAGCTATCAACCCGGGACAGGGGGAGCAGGGGCCAACGTCCTGACTTTC; cdr3_aa: CASSYQPGTGGAGANVLTF; v_call: TRBV7-8; clone_size: -; d_call: TRBD1; j_call: TRBJ2-6
cdr3_nt: TGTGCCAGCAGCCCCATCGGCTCTGGAAACACCATATATTTT; cdr3_aa: CASSPIGSGNTIYF; v_call: TRBV7-9; clone_size: many; d_call: -; j_call: TRBJ1-3
cdr3_nt: TGTGCCACCTTTCGCGCGGGCGGGCGCCGCTCCTACAATGAGCAGTTCTTC; cdr3_aa: CATFRAGGRRSYNEQFF; v_call: TRBV13; clone_size: few; d_call: -; j_call: TRBJ2-1
cdr3_nt: TGCGCCAGCAGCCAAGGAGGACAGGCTGGAACTAAGAACACTGAAGCTTTCTTT; cdr3_aa: CASSQGGQAGTKNTEAFF; v_call: TRBV5-1; clone_size: -; d_call: TRBD1; j_call: TRBJ1-1
cdr3_nt: TGTGCCAGCAGCAAAGTATCGGCAGAGAGCTCCTACGAGCAGTACTTC; cdr3_aa: CASSKVSAESSYEQYF; v_call: TRBV21-1; clone_size: -; d_call: -; j_call: TRBJ2-7
cdr3_nt: TGTGCCAGCTCGCCGCCGGGACAGGGGACGGGTGAGCAGTTCTTC; cdr3_aa: CASSPPGQGTGEQFF; v_call: TRBV18; clone_size: -; d_call: TRBD1; j_call: TRBJ2-1
cdr3_nt: TGTGCCAGCAGTTTTATGGCACGCCCCGGGTCGGGGGCTAGGCCCTACGAGCAGTACTTC; cdr3_aa: CASSFMARPGSGARPYEQYF; v_call: TRBV27; clone_size: -; d_call: -; j_call: TRBJ2-7
cdr3_nt: TGTGCCAGTAGTATCTGGGCAGGCAATCAGCCCCAGCATTTT; cdr3_aa: CASSIWAGNQPQHF; v_call: TRBV19; clone_size: -; d_call: -; j_call: TRBJ1-5
cdr3_nt: TGTGCCAGCCTCTCGACAGGGGGCTACGAGCAGTACTTC; cdr3_aa: CASLSTGGYEQYF; v_call: TRBV13; clone_size: once; d_call: TRBD1; j_call: TRBJ2-7
cdr3_nt: TGTGCCAGCAGCCAGAGATTTAATGAAAAACTGTTTTTT; cdr3_aa: CASSQRFNEKLFF; v_call: TRBV14; clone_size: few; d_call: -; j_call: TRBJ1-4
cdr3_nt: TGTGCCGCCACGTCTGCTAGCGGGGTTAACACCGGGGAGCTGTTTTTT; cdr3_aa: CAATSASGVNTGELFF; v_call: TRBV10-3; clone_size: -; d_call: TRBD2; j_call: TRBJ2-2
cdr3_nt: TGTGCCAGCAGTCAGGACAACTTCTATCAGCCCCAGCATTTT; cdr3_aa: CASSQDNFYQPQHF; v_call: TRBV27; clone_size: -; d_call: -; j_call: TRBJ1-5
cdr3_nt: TGTGCCAGCAGTCTAACCGGGACAGAGTACAATCAGCCCCAGCATTTT; cdr3_aa: CASSLTGTEYNQPQHF; v_call: TRBV2; clone_size: -; d_call: TRBD1; j_call: TRBJ1-5
cdr3_nt: TGTGCCAGCAGTGATAGCGGTCTGGCGTCCATTCAGTACTTC; cdr3_aa: CASSDSGLASIQYF; v_call: TRBV6-1; clone_size: -; d_call: -; j_call: TRBJ2-4
cdr3_nt: TGTGCCAGCAGCGAAAGCGGAAACTCCTACGAGCAGTACTTC; cdr3_aa: CASSESGNSYEQYF; v_call: TRBV11-3; clone_size: -; d_call: -; j_call: TRBJ2-7
cdr3_nt: TGTGCCAGCAGACTACAGGGGGCCCTGGGAAACACCATATATTTT; cdr3_aa: CASRLQGALGNTIYF; v_call: TRBV2; clone_size: few; d_call: TRBD1; j_call: TRBJ1-3
cdr3_nt: TGTGCCAGCAGCCTAAGTCTAGCGCAGGAAGAGACCCAGTACTTC; cdr3_aa: CASSLSLAQEETQYF; v_call: TRBV9; clone_size: few; d_call: -; j_call: TRBJ2-5
cdr3_nt: TGTGCCAGCAGTGAATACAGAGGCGATCAAGAGACCCAGTACTTC; cdr3_aa: CASSEYRGDQETQYF; v_call: TRBV25-1; clone_size: many; d_call: -; j_call: TRBJ2-5
cdr3_nt: TGCGCCAGCAGCTTGCTAGTCGGGGACACCGGGGAGCTGTTTTTT; cdr3_aa: CASSLLVGDTGELFF; v_call: TRBV5-1; clone_size: -; d_call: -; j_call: TRBJ2-2
cdr3_nt: TGTGCCAGCAGTTCCGCGAGGGGCTACACCTTC; cdr3_aa: CASSSARGYTF; v_call: TRBV6-5; clone_size: few; d_call: -; j_call: TRBJ1-2
cdr3_nt: TGTGCCAGCAGGCGCGGACAGGGGGACAGGGGCTACACCTTC; cdr3_aa: CASRRGQGDRGYTF; v_call: TRBV28; clone_size: once; d_call: TRBD1; j_call: TRBJ1-2
cdr3_nt: TGTGCCAGCAGCTCGCAATTTAGGGGGAGGGCAGGCACTGAAGCTTTCTTT; cdr3_aa: CASSSQFRGRAGTEAFF; v_call: TRBV13; clone_size: -; d_call: -; j_call: TRBJ1-1
cdr3_nt: TGTGCCAGCAGCCTAACAGGGGTAAACGAGCAGTACTTC; cdr3_aa: CASSLTGVNEQYF; v_call: TRBV6-5; clone_size: -; d_call: TRBD1; j_call: TRBJ2-7
cdr3_nt: TGTGCCAGCGGCGGGGGAGCGGCCTCCTACAATGAGCAGTTCTTC; cdr3_aa: CASGGGAASYNEQFF; v_call: TRBV2; clone_size: -; d_call: TRBD2; j_call: TRBJ2-1
cdr3_nt: TGCGCCAGCAGCCAAGATGGGGGTAGCGGGAGGTCCACAGATACGCAGTATTTT; cdr3_aa: CASSQDGGSGRSTDTQYF; v_call: TRBV4-3; clone_size: -; d_call: TRBD2; j_call: TRBJ2-3
cdr3_nt: TGTGCCAGCAGTCCCCTGGTTAGTAGCAATCAGCCCCAGCATTTT; cdr3_aa: CASSPLVSSNQPQHF; v_call: TRBV6-1; clone_size: -; d_call: -; j_call: TRBJ1-5
cdr3_nt: TGTGCCAGCAGCCAAGACTGGGTGCACTCTGGAAACACCATATATTTT; cdr3_aa: CASSQDWVHSGNTIYF; v_call: TRBV4-2; clone_size: -; d_call: -; j_call: TRBJ1-3
cdr3_nt: TGTGCCAGCAGCTTAGTGGCGGCTAACTACAATGAGCAGTTCTTC; cdr3_aa: CASSLVAANYNEQFF; v_call: TRBV7-9; clone_size: -; d_call: -; j_call: TRBJ2-1
cdr3_nt: TGTGCCAGCAGTTTATGGCAGGGTAGTGCCAATCAGCCCCAGCATTTT; cdr3_aa: CASSLWQGSANQPQHF; v_call: TRBV28; clone_size: once; d_call: -; j_call: TRBJ1-5
cdr3_nt: TGTGCCAGCAGTGAAAGGGGCTACACCTTC; cdr3_aa: CASSERGYTF; v_call: TRBV6-4; clone_size: -; d_call: -; j_call: TRBJ1-2